Shown below are 24 T cell receptor beta chains from a single sample sequenced in a study of T cells after yellow fever vaccination. TCRdb reprocessed the 5' RACE reads via MiXCR and lists one record per CDR3 protein. The data hold some 300,000 distinct CDR3 sequences, with 8.1% observed a single time. Sample: PBMCs, taken 45 days after the first yellow fever vaccination. These receptors were obtained from a man aged 18 to 30 who received the YFV17D yellow fever vaccine.

The rearrangement uses TRBV27 and TRBJ1-4, with a possible D match to TRBD1 (6 bases). Trimming removed 5 bases from V and 0 bases from J, with 13 bases in between. The CDR3 runs 16 residues. Germline V gene data show CDR1 as MNHEY and CDR2 as SMNVEV (reference sequence). The CDR3 bases are TGTGCCAGCAGTCCATTAAGGGGGGCAACTAATGAAAAACTGTTTTTT. It yields the protein CASSPLRGATNEKLFF. The complete variable domain, with remaining parts taken from reference TRBV27 and TRBJ1-4, reads EAQVTQNPRYLITVTGKKLTVTCSQNMNHEYMSWYRQDPGLGLRQIYYSMNVEVTDKGDVPEGYKVSRKEKRNFPLILESPSPNQTSLYFCASSPLRGATNEKLFFGSGTQLSVL.

In its sample, this clonotype was seen a few times. The genes are TRBV7-9 and TRBJ2-1, with 10 bases identical to TRBD2. CDR1 SEHNR and CDR2 FQNEAQ come from the germline V gene (reference sequence). V lost 4 bases and J lost 7; bases outside the gene matches: 13. The CDR3 is made up of 17 amino acids. CDR3 nucleotides: TGTGCCAGCAGCTCCCGTGGTAGCGGGGGGCAATTAAATGAGCAGTTCTTC. This codes for CASSSRGSGGQLNEQFF.

This clonotype was seen at least ten times. J is TRBJ2-2 and V is TRBV5-1, with D possibly being TRBD2 (5 bases). This CDR3 comprises 16 residues. V was pared by 4 bases and J by 3 bases, with 16 bases between. CDR1 SGHRS and CDR2 YFSETQ come from the germline V gene. In nucleotides, the CDR3 is TGCGCCAGCAGCCCCTCCTTGGGAGACTACACCGGGGAGCTGTTTTTT. Translation gives CASSPSLGDYTGELFF.

The chain links TRBV6-1 to TRBJ2-7; 11 bases map to TRBD2. CDR3 length: 14 residues. Germline assignment: CDR1 MNHNS and CDR2 SASEGT. V was clipped by 6 bases and J by 3 bases; unmatched bases: 4. CDR3 residues: CASSRLAGGYEQYV. The CDR3 bases are TGTGCCAGCAGCCGTCTAGCGGGGGGCTACGAGCAGTACGTC.

This chain uses TRBV6-5 with TRBJ2-3; weak D call: TRBD1 (5 bases). V was trimmed by 6 bases and J by 5 bases, leaving 9 bases between them. CDR3 length: 12 residues. Germline CDR1 MNHEY, CDR2 SVGAGI. In DNA, the CDR3 is TGTGCCAGCAGGACAGAGCAAGATACGCAGTATTTT. It codes for CASRTEQDTQYF.

This clonotype was recorded a few times. The genes are TRBV15 and TRBJ2-7; TRBD2 matches at 14 bases. Germline V CDR1 and CDR2: LNHNV, YYDKDF (reference sequence). V gave up 5 bases and J gave up 1 base; unmatched junction bases: 4. This CDR3 comprises 16 residues. The CDR3 loop reads CATSGGLAGGSYEQYF. DNA for the CDR3: TGTGCCACCAGCGGAGGACTAGCGGGGGGTTCCTACGAGCAGTACTTC.

This clonotype was recorded a few times. This chain uses TRBV28 with TRBJ2-5; D remains unclear. The germline gives CDR1 MDHEN, CDR2 SYDVKM. Trimming left V 4 bases short and J 12 bases short, with 12 bases between. The CDR3 is 11 residues long. The CDR3 protein is CASSSLGSEYF. Here the CDR3 DNA reads TGTGCCAGCAGTTCATTGGGTTCGGAGTACTTC.

This clonotype was counted a few times. This chain joins TRBV4-1 and TRBJ2-5; no firm D call. The V gene's germline CDR1 is MGHRA and CDR2 YSYEKL. This CDR3 spans 14 amino acids. With 1 base removed from V and 5 bases from J, the gap between germline ends came to 11 bases. The CDR3 DNA reads TGCGCCAGCAGCCAAGGTCCTGTGGAGGAGACCCAGTACTTC. As protein: CASSQGPVEETQYF.

This clonotype was counted a few times. The chain combines TRBV10-3 with TRBJ1-4; the match to TRBD1 covers 8 bases. The length of the CDR3 is 14 residues. V shed 5 bases and J 8 bases; nucleotides not matched to a gene: 7. CDR1 and CDR2 from the germline V gene are ENHRY and SYGVKD. CDR3 amino acids: CAISPTGASEKLFF. The CDR3 DNA reads TGTGCCATCAGTCCGACAGGGGCGTCCGAAAAACTGTTTTTT.

This clonotype occurred a few times. V gene TRBV12-3 or TRBV12-4 combines with J gene TRBJ1-5, with 7 bases identical to TRBD1. CDR3 length equals 14 residues. The J segment lost 5 bases and the V segment lost 4 bases, leaving 5 bases of the junction unmatched. CDR3 amino acids: CASSYRGPDQPQHF. In nucleotides, the CDR3 is TGTGCCAGCAGTTACAGGGGCCCCGATCAGCCCCAGCATTTT.

This chain connects TRBV7-2 to TRBJ1-4; D is uncertain. V lost 5 bases to trimming and J lost 5 bases, with 9 bases between them. CDR3 length equals 13 residues. CDR1 and CDR2 (germline): SGHTA, FQGNSA. As DNA, the CDR3 is TGTGCCAGCAGCCGGCGGATAAATGAAAAACTGTTTTTT. Its translation: CASSRRINEKLFF.

The chain carries TRBV7-2 and TRBJ2-7, with D hard to call. Germline CDR1 is SGHTA and CDR2 is FQGNSA. With 3 bases removed from V and 3 bases from J, the gap between germline ends came to 9 bases. This CDR3 spans 13 amino acids. CDR3 coding DNA: TGTGCCAGCAGCTTCTCGGAGTACTACGAGCAGTACTTC. This codes for CASSFSEYYEQYF.

The chain joins TRBV19 to TRBJ2-4, with a possible D match to TRBD2 (5 bases). This CDR3 has 17 amino acids. Trimming pared 3 bases from V and 6 bases from J, leaving 21 bases between. Germline CDR1 is LNHDA and CDR2 is SQIVND (reference sequence). The CDR3 DNA is TGTGCCAGTAGTATGGGTGAGGGCACTCTCCGGGGAAACATTCAGTACTTC. This encodes CASSMGEGTLRGNIQYF.

At least ten counts were recorded for this clonotype. J is TRBJ1-1 and V is TRBV30, with D perhaps TRBD1 (6 bases). The ends were cut back, 0 bases at V and 10 bases at J, with 9 bases in the middle. Per germline, CDR1 GTSNPN and CDR2 SVGIG (reference sequence). The CDR3 covers 11 residues. The CDR3 sequence is CAWSVGGAAFF. The CDR3 DNA follows: TGTGCCTGGAGTGTTGGGGGGGCAGCTTTCTTT.

This clonotype has a handful of counts. In nucleotides, the CDR3 is TGTGCCAGCAGTCGAATCGGGGACTCCGAGCAGTACGTC. Residues: CASSRIGDSEQYV. The chain links TRBV6-1 to TRBJ2-7; tentatively, D is TRBD2 (6 bases). CDR1 MNHNS and CDR2 SASEGT come from the germline V gene. The CDR3 runs to 13 residues. V lost 5 bases and J lost 6, with 14 bases in between.

The chain recombines TRBV5-4 with TRBJ2-5; D unclear. Trimming pared 4 bases from V and 1 base from J, leaving 14 bases between. This CDR3 has 15 amino acids. Germline-derived CDR1 and CDR2 are SGHNT and YYREEE (reference sequence). This CDR3 reads CASSPGLSSQETQYF. In DNA, the CDR3 is TGTGCCAGCAGCCCGGGTTTGTCCAGCCAAGAGACCCAGTACTTC.

This clonotype was seen more than once but under ten times. J is TRBJ2-7 and V is TRBV7-6, with D perhaps matching TRBD1 (6 bases). The ends were cut back, 2 bases at V and 6 bases at J, with 11 bases in the middle. The CDR3 has 13 amino acids. Looked up from germline, CDR1 is SGHVS and CDR2 is FNYEAQ. This chain's CDR3 is CASSLRTDPEQYF. CDR3 nucleotide sequence: TGTGCCAGCAGCTTAAGGACAGACCCCGAGCAGTACTTC. The full variable domain, with the rest looked up from reference TRBV7-6 and TRBJ2-7, is GAGVSQSPRYKVTKRGQDVALRCDPISGHVSLYWYRQALGQGPEFLTYFNYEAQQDKSGLPNDRFSAERPEGSISTLTIQRTEQRDSAMYRCASSLRTDPEQYFGPGTRLTVT.

The chain links TRBV4-2 to TRBJ1-5; D is unresolved. Germline values: CDR1 LGHNA, CDR2 YNFKEQ. This CDR3 spans 14 amino acids. The ends were cut back, 0 bases at V and 7 bases at J, with 10 bases in the middle. CDR3 sequence: CASSQEEGAQPQHF. As DNA, the CDR3 is TGTGCCAGCAGCCAAGAGGAGGGAGCCCAGCCCCAGCATTTT.

The CDR3 loop reads CASRPGSANYGYTF. The CDR3 nucleotides read TGTGCCAGCAGACCGGGCTCAGCTAACTATGGCTACACCTTC. The chain is built from TRBV21-1 and TRBJ1-2; TRBD1, the D gene given by the table, was not confirmed from the DNA. TRBV21-1 is shown as a pseudogene. This CDR3 comprises 14 residues.

This clonotype was found a few times. The chain has TRBV10-3 and TRBJ2-7; 9 bases agree with TRBD2. V dropped 3 bases and J dropped 5; count of bases not matched to a gene: 11. Germline loops: CDR1 ENHRY, CDR2 SYGVKD. The CDR3 loop spans 16 amino acids. In nucleotides, the CDR3 is TGTGCCATCAGTGAAGCGGGGGGCTCCTCTATGGACGAGCAGTACTTC. Translation: CAISEAGGSSMDEQYF.

This clonotype was detected only a few times. The chain is built from TRBV7-2 and TRBJ1-1, with D tentatively TRBD1 (5 bases). Germline V gives CDR1 SGHTA, CDR2 FQGNSA. Deletions cut 7 bases from V and 5 bases from J, with 23 bases between. The CDR3 runs to 16 residues. In nucleotides, the CDR3 is TGTGCCAGCACCCGAACCCCCGGAGACAGTGGAACTGAAGCTTTCTTT. This encodes CASTRTPGDSGTEAFF.

The rearrangement links TRBV20-1 to TRBJ1-2; weak D call: TRBD1 (5 bases). The CDR3 runs to 12 residues. CDR1 DFQATT and CDR2 SNEGSKA come from the germline V gene (reference sequence). V shed 5 bases and J shed 5 bases, with 12 bases lying between them. The CDR3 nucleotides read TGCAGTGCTGGCGACAGCCCTTATGGCTACACCTTC. It translates to CSAGDSPYGYTF.

This clonotype was seen more than once but under ten times. The chain employs TRBV10-3 and TRBJ2-2, with 10 bases that match TRBD1. Trimming cost V 5 bases and J 7 bases; bases outside gene matches: 4. Per the germline V gene, CDR1 is ENHRY and CDR2 is SYGVKD. This CDR3 spans 14 amino acids. CDR3 sequence: CAISLTGGIGELFF. CDR3 sequence (DNA): TGTGCCATCAGTCTGACAGGGGGCATCGGGGAGCTGTTTTTT.

V gene TRBV7-6 combines with J gene TRBJ2-3; possibly TRBD1 or TRBD2 for D (5 bases each). Looked up from germline, CDR1 is SGHVS and CDR2 is FNYEAQ. Trimming stripped 4 bases from V and 4 bases from J, with 33 bases between. The CDR3 runs to 21 residues. CDR3 DNA sequence: TGTGCCAGCAGCTCCTCCGGGGACCAAATCAAACGGGACGGGACGCCAGATACGCAGTATTTT. Protein sequence: CASSSSGDQIKRDGTPDTQYF.